This T cell receptor beta chain emerged from a study of blood T cells in healthy people across ages. Germline CDR1 is LGHNA and CDR2 is YSLEER. V lost 4 bases and J lost 4; bases outside the gene matches: 9. This CDR3 comprises 15 residues. Using a J-beta primer mix together with a sample-barcoded 5' primer, a second PCR was run for about 6 to 11 cycles. TCRdb re-called the 5' RACE reads through MiXCR, storing one row per CDR3 protein. The table has about 1,800,000 distinct CDR3 sequences, roughly 27% seen once. Study results and limitations: A conclusive naive versus antigen-experienced comparison was prevented by the unsorted PBMCs.

In this sample, this clonotype turned up many times. Its matching antigen is unknown. The chain couples TRBV4-3 to TRBJ2-7, with TRBD1 matching over 8 bases. The sample taken for sequencing was blood. The receptor comes from a woman aged 30 to 39 in good health. This CDR3 reads CASSRTGTGYYEQYF. The CDR3, as DNA: TGCGCCAGCAGCCGAACCGGGACAGGTTATTACGAGCAGTACTTC.